The source of this T cell receptor (beta chain) is a study of CD8 T cells in Susac syndrome. The CDR3 runs to 15 residues. Between the trimmed V and J ends, which lost 2 bases and 0 bases, there was a span of 9 bases. When the RNA was reverse transcribed, random hexamers were used with an input of about 0.5 to 1 ug. In TCRdb, the immunoSEQ multiplex PCR reads were re-called with MiXCR into one record per CDR3 protein. The data hold under 350,000 distinct CDR3 sequences, with 92% observed a single time. Sequenced sample: CD4+ T cells from PBMCs. The receptor comes from a human donor with multiple sclerosis. The chain links TRBV12-3 or TRBV12-4 to TRBJ2-3, with D maybe TRBD2 (5 bases). The CDR3 sequence: CASSLYGGSTDTQYF. As DNA, the CDR3 is TGTGCCAGCAGTTTATACGGCGGGAGCACAGATACGCAGTATTTT.